The 21 T cell receptor beta chains below were found in one sample sequenced in a study of T-cell memory formation after mild COVID-19. TCRdb itself ran the 5' RACE reads through MiXCR, one entry per CDR3 protein. The profile covers fewer than 300,000 distinct CDR3 sequences, with approximately 19% appearing a single time and more than 20% taken by the ten largest. The source material was PBMCs or a T cell subset sorted from them (not recorded which). All receptors derive from a man between 18 and 35 years old who had mild COVID-19 (a few samples of this study predate the infection). Cell type and time point are not known.

This clonotype was seen repeatedly, ten times or more. The gene calls are TRBV7-9 and TRBJ2-2; D possibly uses TRBD1 or TRBD2 (5 bases each). The V gene's germline CDR1 is SEHNR and CDR2 FQNEAQ (reference sequence). Trimming left V 9 bases short and J 4 bases short, with 15 bases between. This CDR3 region has 14 residues. The CDR3 spells CASLLGAITGELFF. DNA for the CDR3: TGTGCCAGTTTGCTCGGGGCTATCACCGGGGAGCTGTTTTTT.

V and J are TRBV27 and TRBJ1-4, with D perhaps matching TRBD1 (5 bases). This CDR3 is built from 14 residues. V was pared by 6 bases and J by 8 bases, with 16 bases between. CDR1 is MNHEY and CDR2 is SMNVEV in the germline V gene (reference sequence). The CDR3 nucleotides are TGTGCCAGCAGATCGGGGCTGACTGGGGAAAAACTGTTTTTT. It codes for CASRSGLTGEKLFF.

The chain is built from TRBV18 and TRBJ2-3; D perhaps matches TRBD2 (7 bases). The CDR3 spans 15 residues. V was clipped by 4 bases and J by 2 bases, with 13 bases between them. CDR1 KGHSH and CDR2 LQKENI come from the germline V gene. For the CDR3, the DNA is TGTGCCAGCTCACTTTGGGGGGGCCCCACAGATACGCAGTATTTT. Translated: CASSLWGGPTDTQYF.

This clonotype showed up many times. This chain connects TRBV5-1 to TRBJ2-3; D call uncertain. The CDR3 has 18 residues. Germline CDR1 SGHRS, CDR2 YFSETQ. V shed 0 bases and J shed 2 bases, with 19 bases lying between them. The CDR3 spells CASSLAIHSDPATDTQYF. CDR3 sequence (DNA): TGCGCCAGCAGCTTGGCCATTCACTCCGACCCAGCCACAGATACGCAGTATTTT. The whole variable domain, filled in from reference TRBV5-1 and TRBJ2-3, reads KAGVTQTPRYLIKTRGQQVTLSCSPISGHRSVSWYQQTPGQGLQFLFEYFSETQRNKGNFPGRFSGRQFSNSRSEMNVSTLELGDSALYLCASSLAIHSDPATDTQYFGPGTRLTVL.

This clonotype has only a few counts. In DNA, the CDR3 is TGCAGTGCTAGACCAGCCGGGACAGCCTACACTGAAGCTTTCTTT. This codes for CSARPAGTAYTEAFF. The chain recombines TRBV20-1 with TRBJ1-1; 7 bases fit TRBD1. J gave up 3 bases and V 2 bases, and 9 bases lay outside the gene matches. Germline CDR1 is DFQATT and CDR2 is SNEGSKA (reference sequence). This CDR3 spans 15 amino acids.

This clonotype was picked up a small number of times. J is TRBJ2-5 and V is TRBV24-1; D unresolved. The CDR3 contains 12 residues. The V gene's germline CDR1 is KGHDR and CDR2 SFDVKD. The V end was cut by 0 bases, the J end by 4 bases, with 2 bases between. In DNA form, the CDR3 reads TGTGCCACCAGTGATTTGGGAGAGACCCAGTACTTC. Translation: CATSDLGETQYF.

V usage is TRBV12-5 and J usage is TRBJ2-2; TRBD2 aligns across 10 bases. Trimming at V came to 1 base and at J to 1 base, leaving 6 bases not matched to a gene. The CDR3 runs to 18 residues. Germline assignment: CDR1 LGHNT and CDR2 FRNRAP. CDR3 region: CASGLALAGAWNTGELFF. CDR3 sequence (DNA): TGTGCTAGTGGTTTGGCCCTAGCGGGGGCCTGGAACACCGGGGAGCTGTTTTTT.

V is TRBV12-3 or TRBV12-4 and J is TRBJ2-1, with D uncertain. Trimming removed 6 bases at V and 1 base at J, with 13 bases between. This CDR3 is built from 15 residues. CDR3 in DNA: TGTGCCAGCAGATACAGAGGAAATTCCTACAATGAGCAGTTCTTC. Its protein product is CASRYRGNSYNEQFF.

This clonotype was seen more than once but under ten times. The chain recombines TRBV7-9 with TRBJ1-1, with D unclear. Looked up from germline, CDR1 is SEHNR and CDR2 is FQNEAQ (reference sequence). The CDR3 spans 12 residues. Trimming removed 5 bases from V and 7 bases from J, with 11 bases in between. The CDR3 DNA sequence: TGTGCCAGCAGCAATGTAGGTGGTGAAGCTTTCTTT. Translated: CASSNVGGEAFF. The full variable domain, rest sourced from reference TRBV7-9 and TRBJ1-1, is DTGVSQNPRHKITKRGQNVTFRCDPISEHNRLYWYRQTLGQGPEFLTYFQNEAQLEKSRLLSDRFSAERPKGSFSTLEIQRTEQGDSAMYLCASSNVGGEAFFGQGTRLTVV.

This clonotype was recorded once. The chain couples TRBV18 to TRBJ1-1; perhaps TRBD1 as D (5 bases). Germline CDR1 and CDR2: KGHSH and LQKENI. The V gene lost 6 bases and the J gene lost 3 bases, with 11 bases spanning the gap. The CDR3 length is 13 residues. The CDR3 coding sequence is TGTGCCAGCTCCCCGAGACAGTACACTGAAGCTTTCTTT. It encodes CASSPRQYTEAFF. Combining the CDR3 with reference TRBV18 and TRBJ1-1 gives the whole variable domain NAGVMQNPRHLVRRRGQEARLRCSPMKGHSHVYWYRQLPEEGLKFMVYLQKENIIDESGMPKERFSAEFPKEGPSILRIQQVVRGDSAAYFCASSPRQYTEAFFGQGTRLTVV.

The genes are TRBV7-2 and TRBJ2-5; D is unresolved. CDR3 size: 13 residues. V lost 5 bases and J 5 bases, leaving 12 bases between the germline ends. Germline V lookup: CDR1 SGHTA, CDR2 FQGNSA. The CDR3 DNA reads as TGTGCCAGCAGCAGAGCCGAGGAGGAGACCCAGTACTTC. This sequence encodes CASSRAEEETQYF.

The chain couples TRBV10-2 to TRBJ2-5, with D perhaps TRBD2 (5 bases). Germline V gene lookup returns CDR1 WSHSY and CDR2 SAAADI. Trimming shortened V by 4 bases and J by 4 bases, and 10 bases separated the two germline ends. The CDR3 totals 13 residues. The CDR3 DNA is TGCGCCAGCAGTGGGTGGCTAGCAGAGACCCAGTACTTC. Translated, it gives CASSGWLAETQYF.

The chain carries TRBV7-2 and TRBJ2-5; TRBD1 matches 8 bases. CDR1 and CDR2 from the germline V gene are SGHTA and FQGNSA. V trimming: 0 bases; J trimming: 5 bases; junction bases outside the gene matches: 5. The CDR3 runs to 15 residues. DNA of the CDR3: TGTGCCAGCAGCTTAGCCTCAGGGGGCGCGGAGACCCAGTACTTC. It specifies CASSLASGGAETQYF.

This clonotype was seen at least ten times. The chain is built from TRBV5-1 and TRBJ2-5; maybe TRBD2 (6 bases). Trimming pared 8 bases from V and 9 bases from J, leaving 23 bases between. There are 14 residues in the CDR3. CDR1 and CDR2 from the germline V gene are SGHRS and YFSETQ. The DNA for the CDR3 is TGCGCCAGTACCGCGGGTAGACGGGAGACGGCCCAGTACTTC. Translating gives CASTAGRRETAQYF.

The CDR3 DNA follows: TGTGCCAGCATTGGACTAGCGGGGGGAGTAGATACGCAGTATTTT. It yields the protein CASIGLAGGVDTQYF. V and J are TRBV9 and TRBJ2-3; 14 nucleotides line up with TRBD2. The CDR3 runs 15 residues. From germline, CDR1 is SGDLS and CDR2 YYNGEE. The V segment lost 6 bases and the J segment 5 bases; nucleotides outside the gene matches: 5.

Only a few counts were recorded for this clonotype. The chain recombines TRBV2 with TRBJ2-5, with TRBD2 as a possible D gene (6 bases). This CDR3 is built from 11 residues. Germline CDR1 SNHLY, CDR2 FYNNEI. Trimming stripped 8 bases from V and 8 bases from J, with 12 bases between. The CDR3 coding sequence is TGTGCCAGCCGGGACTGGGCCACCCAGTACTTC. Protein: CASRDWATQYF.

V and J are TRBV3-1 and TRBJ1-1; the match to TRBD1 covers 7 bases. Trimming cost V 1 base and J 1 base; bases outside gene matches: 6. Germline CDR1 and CDR2: LGHDT and YNNKEL (reference sequence). The CDR3 spans 16 residues. CDR3 nucleotides: TGTGCCAGCAGCCAAGCTACACAGGGGCCGAACACTGAAGCTTTCTTT. It encodes CASSQATQGPNTEAFF.

The genes are TRBV24-1 and TRBJ2-1; 7 positions match TRBD2. V lost 5 bases to trimming and J lost 10 bases; unmatched junction nucleotides: 10. CDR3 length: 14 amino acids. CDR1 is KGHDR and CDR2 is SFDVKD in the germline V gene. The CDR3 loop is CATSGTVGEGEQFF. The CDR3 DNA sequence: TGTGCCACCAGTGGTACAGTCGGGGAGGGGGAGCAGTTCTTC.

This sequence joins TRBV5-1 and TRBJ1-1; possibly TRBD1 for D (6 bases). This CDR3 contains 14 residues. The V gene lost 4 bases and the J gene lost 4 bases, with 14 bases spanning the gap. The germline V gene encodes CDR1 SGHRS and CDR2 YFSETQ. This chain's CDR3 is CASSPYREGTEAFF. CDR3 nucleotide sequence: TGCGCCAGCAGCCCCTACAGGGAGGGCACTGAAGCTTTCTTT.

This clonotype came up a few times. The chain has TRBV27 and TRBJ2-1; D is possibly TRBD2 (5 bases). Germline V gives CDR1 MNHEY, CDR2 SMNVEV (reference sequence). The ends were cut back, 5 bases at V and 4 bases at J, with 21 bases in the middle. The CDR3 runs to 17 residues. The CDR3 region has the DNA TGTGCCAGCAGTGCCCAACTAGACCTCCTGGGGTACAATGAGCAGTTCTTC. Its protein product is CASSAQLDLLGYNEQFF.

This sequence joins TRBV4-1 and TRBJ1-2; TRBD1 matches 7 bases. With 6 bases clipped from V and 4 bases from J, the junction kept 8 bases outside the gene matches. CDR1 is MGHRA and CDR2 is YSYEKL in the germline V gene. The CDR3 sequence is 14 residues long. CDR3 sequence reads: CASSSDREIYGYTF. As DNA, the CDR3 is TGCGCCAGCAGTTCCGACAGGGAAATCTATGGCTACACCTTC.